This TCR beta chain was documented in a study of tumor-infiltrating lymphocytes in primary liver carcinoma. The CDR3 is 13 residues long. Per the germline V gene, CDR1 is PRHDT and CDR2 is FYEKMQ (reference sequence). Constant-region priming of approximately 0.55 ug total RNA yielded TCR beta cDNA. Library construction for TCR beta comprised three nested multiplex PCR rounds performed with slightly modified ARM-PCR. TRBV1-TRBV30 forward primers paired with a C-beta reverse primer drove the first two PCR rounds, roughly 10 cycles each. A single record per CDR3 protein comes from TCRdb applying MiXCR to the multiplex PCR reads. The table has roughly 49,000 distinct CDR3 sequences, 55% to 75% seen once; the top ten hold 29%. Concerning this clonotype itself: As yet, its antigen is unknown. Compared with germline, one end of the junction differs, possibly owing to a read error.

Co-extraction yielded RNA and DNA from around 20-30 mg of unsorted bulk tissue. Study findings and constraints: It was in tumors, not blood, that the top-250-clone fraction was significantly higher (p = 0.039). Only about 7-25% of top clones showed up in all five tumor regions.

The chain employs TRBV13 and TRBJ2-3; D is undetermined. The receptor was derived from a man aged 40-49 years with primary liver carcinoma and hepatitis B virus infection. Material: liver tumor tissue from sampling region 5. Subset described: tumor region T5, tumor centre. The CDR3 sequence: CASSSESADMQYF. DNA of the CDR3: TGTGCCAGCAGCTCAGAGAGTGCAGATATGCAGTATTTT.